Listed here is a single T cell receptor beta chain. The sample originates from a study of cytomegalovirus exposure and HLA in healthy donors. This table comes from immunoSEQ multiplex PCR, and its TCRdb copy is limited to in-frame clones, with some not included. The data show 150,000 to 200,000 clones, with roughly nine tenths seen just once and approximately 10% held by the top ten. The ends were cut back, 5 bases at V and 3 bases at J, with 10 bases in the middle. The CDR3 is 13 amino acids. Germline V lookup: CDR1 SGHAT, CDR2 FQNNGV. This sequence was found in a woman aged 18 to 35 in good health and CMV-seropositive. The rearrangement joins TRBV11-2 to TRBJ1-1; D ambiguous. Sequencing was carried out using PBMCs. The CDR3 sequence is CASSTHRDTEAFF. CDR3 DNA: TGTGCCAGCAGCACCCATCGAGACACTGAAGCTTTCTTT. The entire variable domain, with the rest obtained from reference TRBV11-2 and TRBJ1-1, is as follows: EAGVAQSPRYKIIEKRQSVAFWCNPISGHATLYWYQQILGQGPKLLIQFQNNGVVDDSQLPKDRFSAERLKGVDSTLKIQPAKLEDSAVYLCASSTHRDTEAFFGQGTRLTVV.